Listed here are 2 T cell receptor beta chains from one sample, sequenced in a study of CD8 T cells in Susac syndrome. cDNA came from about 0.5 to 1 ug RNA primed by random hexamers. Via MiXCR, TCRdb re-called the immunoSEQ multiplex PCR reads, giving one row per CDR3 protein. The sample yields hundreds of thousands of distinct CDR3 sequences, 70% to 90% seen once. The sequencing sample was made of CD8+ T cells from PBMCs. The receptors shown here come from a human donor with multiple sclerosis.

This clonotype showed up just a few times. This chain links TRBV20-1 with TRBJ2-1; TRBD2 matches 7 bases. V lost 1 base and J lost 0; bases outside the gene matches: 6. CDR1 DFQATT and CDR2 SNEGSKA come from the germline V gene (reference sequence). This CDR3 region has 16 residues. The CDR3 nucleotides are TGCAGTGCTAGAGTTTTGGCGGGGGTCTCCTACAATGAGCAGTTCTTC. Its protein is CSARVLAGVSYNEQFF.

This sequence joins TRBV29-1 and TRBJ2-1, with TRBD1 matching over 10 bases. Germline CDR1 SQVTM, CDR2 ANQGSEA. There are 18 residues in the CDR3. V dropped 3 bases and J dropped 3; count of bases not matched to a gene: 14. CDR3 protein: CSVDGGTGDPIYYNEQFF. CDR3 sequence (DNA): TGCAGCGTTGATGGCGGGACAGGGGATCCCATATACTACAATGAGCAGTTCTTC.